The rows below give T cell receptor beta chains drawn from one sample of a study of blood T cell repertoires in COVID-19. The repertoire was sequenced with immunoSEQ multiplex PCR; TCRdb's copy has only in-frame clones and lacks some. Altogether 450,000 to 500,000 clones are present, around nine tenths being singletons, with the ten largest covering approximately 8.3%. Sequencing was performed on PBMCs or T cells enriched from blood (not recorded which). Receptors were obtained from a woman aged 55-75 years who had recovered from COVID-19. CDR3s include the opening cysteine and the closing phenylalanine or tryptophan. Each record gives: D gene, clone size, V gene, J gene, CDR3 protein, CDR3 DNA. D genes are given only for firm matches. The size field is filled for only some rows; it gives once, few, many or a size class.

.	.	TRBV2	TRBJ2-4	CASSEVGQGTKNIQYF	TGTGCCAGCAGTGAAGTGGGCCAGGGGACCAAAAACATTCAGTACTTC
TRBD1	.	TRBV7-2	TRBJ1-5	CASSAQGGNQPQHF	TGTGCCAGCAGCGCTCAGGGGGGCAATCAGCCCCAGCATTTT
TRBD1	once	TRBV6-5	TRBJ1-1	CASSYSGQGNTEAFF	TGTGCCAGCAGTTACTCAGGACAGGGCAACACTGAAGCTTTCTTT
TRBD1	.	TRBV4-1	TRBJ1-4	CASSPGQGALPPGANEKLFF	TGCGCCAGCAGCCCTGGACAGGGGGCCCTCCCTCCCGGGGCTAATGAAAAACTGTTTTTT
TRBD2	few	TRBV24-1	TRBJ2-1	CATSDPGTNDEQFF	TGTGCCACCAGTGACCCCGGGACTAACGATGAGCAGTTCTTC
.	.	TRBV28	TRBJ1-6	CASSLYRGAYNSPLHF	TGTGCCAGCAGTTTATATCGGGGGGCATATAATTCACCCCTCCACTTT
TRBD1	once	TRBV19	TRBJ1-2	CASSTPGTGPWGYTF	TGTGCCAGTAGTACCCCCGGGACAGGCCCTTGGGGCTACACCTTC
.	once	TRBV2	TRBJ1-5	CASSPGGRNNQPQHF	TGTGCCAGCAGTCCCGGGGGACGGAACAATCAGCCCCAGCATTTT
.	.	TRBV30	TRBJ1-2	CAWSVRVGAYSYGYTF	TGTGCCTGGAGTGTCAGGGTAGGAGCGTACTCCTATGGCTACACCTTC
TRBD1	.	TRBV10-3	TRBJ2-1	CAISELGTGYYNEQFF	TGTGCCATCAGTGAGTTGGGGACAGGTTACTACAATGAGCAGTTCTTC
.	.	TRBV5-1	TRBJ1-2	CASSQQGNYGYTF	TGCGCCAGCAGCCAACAGGGTAACTATGGCTACACCTTC
TRBD2	.	TRBV4-1	TRBJ2-1	CASSQGTSGGAFNEQFF	TGCGCCAGCAGCCAAGGGACTAGCGGGGGGGCCTTCAATGAGCAGTTCTTC
TRBD2	.	TRBV18	TRBJ2-1	CASSPRRGSNEQFF	TGTGCCAGCTCACCACGGCGGGGGTCCAATGAGCAGTTCTTC
.	many	TRBV5-4	TRBJ2-1	CASSGGGHSNNEQFF	TGTGCCAGCAGCGGCGGGGGCCACAGCAACAATGAGCAGTTCTTC
TRBD2	.	TRBV5-4	TRBJ2-3	CASSLGLAGATDTQYF	TGTGCCAGCAGCTTGGGGCTAGCGGGGGCCACAGATACGCAGTATTTT
.	.	TRBV3-1/TRBV3-2	TRBJ1-6	CASSQEAGVEALHF	TGTGCCAGCAGCCAAGAGGCGGGTGTAGAGGCCCTCCACTTT
.	.	TRBV11-3	TRBJ2-7	CASSLGRYTSYEQYF	TGTGCCAGCAGCTTAGGCAGGTACACATCCTACGAGCAGTACTTC
TRBD1	.	TRBV5-1	TRBJ1-2	CASSPGTVTNYGYTF	TGCGCCAGCAGCCCCGGGACAGTAACTAACTATGGCTACACCTTC
.	.	TRBV12-5	TRBJ2-1	CASGSGGGEQFF	TGTGCTAGTGGTTCTGGGGGCGGGGAGCAGTTCTTC
TRBD1	.	TRBV18	TRBJ1-5	CASSTGYSNQPQHF	TGTGCCAGCTCGACAGGGTATAGCAATCAGCCCCAGCATTTT
.	once	TRBV9	TRBJ1-1	CASSAQMNTEAFF	TGTGCCAGCAGCGCCCAGATGAACACTGAAGCTTTCTTT
TRBD2	.	TRBV7-8	TRBJ2-1	CASSVGTSGVSEQFF	TGTGCCAGCAGCGTCGGGACTAGCGGGGTCAGTGAGCAGTTCTTC
.	few	TRBV6-2/TRBV6-3	TRBJ1-6	CASSPLEGDDSPLHF	TGTGCCAGCAGCCCGCTTGAGGGTGACGATTCACCCCTCCACTTT
TRBD1	.	TRBV2	TRBJ2-5	CASMTGTLQETQYF	TGTGCCAGCATGACAGGGACCCTGCAAGAGACCCAGTACTTC
TRBD1	.	TRBV2	TRBJ1-5	CASRRGGDRGDQPQHF	TGTGCCAGCAGGAGGGGGGGAGACAGGGGAGATCAGCCCCAGCATTTT
.	.	TRBV7-9	TRBJ1-1	CASSPTFGANTEAFF	TGTGCCAGCAGCCCTACGTTTGGGGCGAACACTGAAGCTTTCTTT
.	.	TRBV5-1	TRBJ1-2	CASSLVAGISYYGYTF	TGCGCCAGCAGCTTGGTTGCAGGGATAAGTTACTATGGCTACACCTTC
.	.	TRBV2	TRBJ2-1	CASSGRRSSNNEQFF	TGTGCCAGCAGTGGAAGGAGGTCTTCTAACAATGAGCAGTTCTTC
.	.	TRBV4-1	TRBJ1-5	CASSPTRSNQPQHF	TGCGCCAGCAGCCCTACGCGGAGCAATCAGCCCCAGCATTTT
.	.	TRBV10-3	TRBJ2-2	CAIRGQGPGELFF	TGTGCCATCAGAGGCCAGGGGCCCGGGGAGCTGTTTTTT
TRBD2	few	TRBV5-4	TRBJ2-3	CASSRGEGTQYF	TGTGCCAGCAGCCGGGGGGAAGGGACGCAGTATTTT
TRBD1	.	TRBV27	TRBJ1-5	CASSFSRGNQPQHF	TGTGCCAGCAGTTTCTCCAGGGGGAATCAGCCCCAGCATTTT
.	.	TRBV27	TRBJ2-2	CASSPRWQTNTGELFF	TGTGCCAGCAGCCCCCGATGGCAGACGAACACCGGGGAGCTGTTTTTT
TRBD2	.	TRBV19	TRBJ2-4	CASSMTPRGGIQYF	TGTGCCAGTAGTATGACCCCACGGGGGGGGATTCAGTACTTC
TRBD2	.	TRBV9	TRBJ2-3	CASSVGPVLGPRGLATDTQYF	TGTGCCAGCAGCGTAGGTCCCGTGCTGGGGCCGAGGGGACTAGCGACAGATACGCAGTATTTT
.	.	TRBV5-1	TRBJ2-3	CASSLGPRDTQYF	TGCGCCAGCAGCTTGGGGCCTAGAGATACGCAGTATTTT
.	.	TRBV28	TRBJ1-5	CASSFNRVNQPQHF	TGTGCCAGCAGTTTCAACAGGGTCAATCAGCCCCAGCATTTT
.	.	TRBV5-1	TRBJ1-4	CASSLGWTLSNEKLFF	TGCGCCAGCAGCTTAGGGTGGACACTTTCCAATGAAAAACTGTTTTTT
.	.	TRBV10-2	TRBJ1-2	CASSGYEGVTQGYTF	TGCGCCAGCAGTGGGTACGAGGGCGTAACGCAGGGCTACACCTTC
TRBD1	.	TRBV27	TRBJ1-5	CASSLTGEGGNQPQHF	TGTGCCAGCAGTTTAACAGGGGAAGGAGGCAATCAGCCCCAGCATTTT
.	.	TRBV2	TRBJ1-2	CASSEAAGDYGYTF	TGTGCCAGCAGTGAAGCGGCAGGGGACTATGGCTACACCTTC
TRBD1	.	TRBV28	TRBJ1-1	CASLSGGVPNTEAFF	TGTGCCAGCCTCTCAGGGGGCGTCCCGAACACTGAAGCTTTCTTT